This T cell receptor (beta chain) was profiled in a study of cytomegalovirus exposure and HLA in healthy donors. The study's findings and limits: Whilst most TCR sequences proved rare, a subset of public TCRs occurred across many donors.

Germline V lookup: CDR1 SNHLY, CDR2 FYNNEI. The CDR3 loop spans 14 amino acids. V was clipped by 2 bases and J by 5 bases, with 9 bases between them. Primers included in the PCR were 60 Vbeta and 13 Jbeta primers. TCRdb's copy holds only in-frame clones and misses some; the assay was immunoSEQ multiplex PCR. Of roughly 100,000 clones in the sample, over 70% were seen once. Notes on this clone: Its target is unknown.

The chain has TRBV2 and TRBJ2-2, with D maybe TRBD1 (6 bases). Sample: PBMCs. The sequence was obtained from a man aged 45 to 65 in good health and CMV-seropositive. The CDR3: CASSERTVTGELFF. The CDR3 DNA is TGTGCCAGCAGTGAACGGACAGTAACCGGGGAGCTGTTTTTT.